What follows are 28 T cell receptor beta chains derived from one specimen sequenced in a study of blood T cells in healthy people across ages (dated by TCRdb to about 2015). The method behind the library was 5' RACE. Sequencing used an Illumina HiSeq 2500. A second PCR of roughly 6 to 11 cycles was performed with a sample-barcoded 5' primer and a J-beta primer mix. TCRdb passed the public sequencing reads through fastp at Q25 and MiXCR, retaining productive beta sequences. CDR3 protein sequences are deduplicated, and each keeps its most common genes and DNA. The sample profile shows about 570,000 distinct CDR3 sequences; 25% to 30% of them were found once. The ten largest make up under 20% of the sample. The sample consisted of blood. These receptors originate from a woman aged 70-85 years in good health.

Only a few counts were recorded for this clonotype. The chain couples TRBV7-2 to TRBJ1-4; maybe TRBD1 (6 bases). V lost 1 base and J lost 6, with 15 bases in between. CDR3 length: 16 residues. Germline loops: CDR1 SGHTA, CDR2 FQGNSA. The CDR3 is CASSLGLGGGYEKLFF. Here the CDR3 DNA reads TGTGCCAGCAGCTTAGGCCTGGGAGGGGGTTATGAAAAACTGTTTTTT.

This clonotype was recorded a few times. The chain recombines TRBV4-2 with TRBJ2-1; D is possibly TRBD2 (6 bases). V gave up 4 bases and J gave up 9 bases, with 19 bases separating them. Germline V gene data show CDR1 as LGHNA and CDR2 as YNFKEQ. The CDR3 spans 15 residues. The CDR3 loop is CASSPRGGVKGEQFF. CDR3 in DNA: TGTGCCAGCAGCCCCCGTGGAGGGGTAAAGGGTGAGCAGTTCTTC.

This clonotype was counted many times. The V gene is TRBV12-3 or TRBV12-4, the J gene TRBJ1-2; 8 nucleotides match TRBD1. J was trimmed by 7 bases and V by 3 bases; bases with no gene match: 7. The CDR3 is 14 residues long. The CDR3: CASSLGQGARGYTF. The CDR3 DNA reads as TGTGCCAGCAGTTTGGGGCAGGGGGCTCGTGGCTACACCTTC.

The chain has TRBV29-1 and TRBJ1-2, with 9 nucleotides matching TRBD1. CDR1 and CDR2 (germline): SQVTM, ANQGSEA. V was clipped by 7 bases and J by 7 bases; unmatched bases: 4. The CDR3 contains 11 residues. The CDR3, as DNA: TGCAGCGGGGGGACAGGGAGTGGCTACACCTTC. Translating gives CSGGTGSGYTF.

The J gene is TRBJ2-7, the V gene TRBV7-2; 8 bases map to TRBD1. V was pared by 4 bases and J by 4 bases, with 6 bases of the junction left unmatched. Germline CDR1 SGHTA, CDR2 FQGNSA. The CDR3 loop spans 14 amino acids. CDR3: CASSYRTGRYEQYF. CDR3 nucleotide sequence: TGTGCCAGCAGCTACCGGACAGGGAGGTACGAGCAGTACTTC.

This clonotype was seen more than once but under ten times. The chain joins TRBV29-1 to TRBJ2-3; D gene uncertain. V dropped 6 bases and J dropped 2 bases, with 18 bases sitting between them. Germline loops: CDR1 SQVTM, CDR2 ANQGSEA. The CDR3 extends over 15 amino acids. CDR3 DNA sequence: TGCAGCGTCCAAACCCCAAGGCTACCCACAGATACGCAGTATTTT. Protein: CSVQTPRLPTDTQYF.

V gene TRBV7-2 combines with J gene TRBJ1-3; 7 bases match TRBD1. The ends lost 5 bases at V and 0 bases at J; junction bases unmatched: 7. The CDR3 runs 16 residues. CDR1 and CDR2 from the germline V gene are SGHTA and FQGNSA. DNA of the CDR3: TGTGCCAGCAGCGTTCCTCCAGGGGGCTCTGGAAACACCATATATTTT. As protein: CASSVPPGGSGNTIYF.

This clonotype was counted between two and nine times. The CDR3 DNA is TGTGCCAGCAGTGACCGGGTGAATACGCAGTATTTT. Protein: CASSDRVNTQYF. The chain uses TRBV2 and TRBJ2-3; D not certain. Germline assignment: CDR1 SNHLY and CDR2 FYNNEI. Trimming cost V 3 bases and J 7 bases, with 8 bases left between them. The CDR3 is 12 amino acids. The full variable domain, rest sourced from reference TRBV2 and TRBJ2-3, is EPEVTQTPSHQVTQMGQEVILRCVPISNHLYFYWYRQILGQKVEFLVSFYNNEISEKSEIFDDQFSVERPDGSNFTLKIRSTKLEDSAMYFCASSDRVNTQYFGPGTRLTVL.

The V gene is TRBV11-2, the J gene TRBJ2-2, with 7 nucleotides matching TRBD1. The CDR3 contains 16 residues. Germline V gene sequence: CDR1 SGHAT, CDR2 FQNNGV. V lost 4 bases to trimming and J lost 0 bases; unmatched junction nucleotides: 5. As DNA, the CDR3 is TGTGCCAGCAGCTCCCGACAGGGCGCGAACACCGGGGAGCTGTTTTTT. As protein: CASSSRQGANTGELFF.

The rearrangement uses TRBV6-1 and TRBJ1-5, with D hard to call. The CDR3 runs to 13 residues. Trimming pared 5 bases from V and 3 bases from J, leaving 8 bases between. Germline values: CDR1 MNHNS, CDR2 SASEGT. The CDR3, as DNA: TGTGCCAGCAGTCCGGGTGTCAATCAGCCCCAGCATTTT. Protein: CASSPGVNQPQHF.

This clonotype was found once. This chain uses TRBV12-3 or TRBV12-4 with TRBJ2-3, with D tentatively TRBD2 (6 bases). The CDR3 is 15 residues long. V lost 1 base and J lost 13, with 21 bases in between. The CDR3, as DNA: TGTGCCAGCAGTTTAGTGCGGGGCAGCACAGATATGGAGTATTTT. This sequence encodes CASSLVRGSTDMEYF.

This clonotype was seen at least ten times. The rearrangement uses TRBV7-2 and TRBJ1-5; 7 nucleotides match TRBD1. The CDR3 totals 14 residues. Looked up from germline, CDR1 is SGHTA and CDR2 is FQGNSA. Trimming took 5 bases from V and 0 from J; bases not matched to a gene: 1. The CDR3 spells CASSDRVSNQPQHF. DNA for the CDR3: TGTGCCAGCAGCGACAGGGTTAGCAATCAGCCCCAGCATTTT.

The genes are TRBV12-3 or TRBV12-4 and TRBJ1-3; tentative D call: TRBD1 (5 bases). The CDR3 has 14 residues. Trimming stripped 6 bases from V and 2 bases from J, with 11 bases between. The CDR3 nucleotides read TGTGCCAGCAGCCCGGGAGGGGCTGGAAACACCATATATTTT. This encodes CASSPGGAGNTIYF.

CDR3 residues: CSAPNGPGTGFGVVGEKLFF. The DNA for the CDR3 is TGCAGTGCTCCGAATGGTCCCGGGACAGGGTTCGGAGTAGTAGGCGAAAAACTGTTTTTT. The V gene is TRBV20-1, the J gene TRBJ1-4; TRBD1 matches 9 bases. CDR3 length: 20 amino acids. The ends lost 5 bases at V and 8 bases at J; junction bases unmatched: 27. CDR1 is DFQATT and CDR2 is SNEGSKA in the germline V gene (reference sequence).

This clonotype was recorded a few times. The J gene is TRBJ2-3, the V gene TRBV20-1; D is unclear. CDR1 and CDR2 (germline): DFQATT, SNEGSKA (reference sequence). V was cut by 6 bases and J by 3 bases, with 4 bases left in between. There are 10 residues in the CDR3. The CDR3 protein is CSAKTDTQYF. In nucleotides, the CDR3 is TGCAGTGCCAAGACAGATACGCAGTATTTT.

Concerning this clonotype: A much larger clone differs by one base, so this may be a read error. The V call is TRBV5-8, the J call TRBJ2-4; D is unresolved. This CDR3 is built from 14 residues. Germline lookup yields CDR1 SGHTS and CDR2 YDEGEE. V was clipped by 4 bases and J by 4 bases, with 12 bases between them. CDR3 in amino acids: CASSNGRRKNIQYF. In nucleotides, the CDR3 is TGTGCCAGCAGCAACGGACGGCGAAAAAACATTCAGTACTTC. Together with reference TRBV5-8 and TRBJ2-4, the CDR3 gives the full variable domain: EAGVTQSPTHLIKTRGQQATLRCSPISGHTSVYWYQQALGLGLQFLLWYDEGEERNRGNFPPRFSGRQFPNYSSELNVNALELEDSALYLCASSNGRRKNIQYFGAGTRLSVL.

With respect to this clonotype: A read error may produce the germline difference seen at one junction end. The chain joins TRBV5-6 to TRBJ2-5, with 7 bases that match TRBD2. The CDR3 runs to 15 residues. The germline V gene encodes CDR1 SGHDT and CDR2 YYEEEE. CDR3 DNA: TGTGCCAGCAGCTGGGGGACTACTCCTCAAGAGATCCAGTACTTC. Residues: CASSWGTTPQEIQYF.

In its sample, this clonotype was seen a few times. The V gene is TRBV7-9, the J gene TRBJ2-2; no firm D call. Trimming shortened V by 3 bases and J by 7 bases, and 6 bases separated the two germline ends. Germline V gene data show CDR1 as SEHNR and CDR2 as FQNEAQ (reference sequence). The CDR3 spans 12 residues. The CDR3 nucleotides read TGTGCCAGCAGCTTTCCAGGCGGGGAGCTGTTTTTT. It is translated as CASSFPGGELFF.

The CDR3 reads CSVPAGNTEAFF. CDR3 sequence (DNA): TGCAGCGTTCCGGCGGGGAACACTGAAGCTTTCTTT. J is TRBJ1-1 and V is TRBV29-1; D not resolved. V lost 5 bases and J 1 base, leaving 8 bases between the germline ends. Per the germline V gene, CDR1 is SQVTM and CDR2 is ANQGSEA. This CDR3 contains 12 residues.

This clonotype was detected a few times. This chain uses TRBV7-2 with TRBJ2-5, with D hard to call. The DNA end favors TRBJ2-1, so the J call may be wrong. Germline V gives CDR1 SGHTA, CDR2 FQGNSA. This CDR3 comprises 14 residues. The CDR3 sequence is CASSLRPGGNEQFF. The CDR3 nucleotides are TGTGCCAGCAGCTTAAGGCCCGGCGGCAATGAGCAGTTCTTC.

The chain is built from TRBV20-1 and TRBJ2-3; 7 positions match TRBD1. The CDR3 spans 15 residues. The ends lost 6 bases at V and 1 base at J; junction bases unmatched: 10. Per germline, CDR1 DFQATT and CDR2 SNEGSKA (reference sequence). Here the CDR3 DNA reads TGCAGTGCCCCAAGGGGGCCCTCTCGCACAGATACGCAGTATTTT. This codes for CSAPRGPSRTDTQYF.

This clonotype is a singleton in its sample. The chain joins TRBV20-1 to TRBJ1-3; D might be TRBD1 (6 bases). Germline CDR1 reads DFQATT; CDR2 reads SNEGSKA (reference sequence). V lost 2 bases and J 0 bases, leaving 11 bases between the germline ends. The CDR3 spans 15 residues. The CDR3 bases are TGCAGTGCTAGACGACGGGGGCTCTCTGGAAACACCATATATTTT. It encodes CSARRRGLSGNTIYF.

The chain joins TRBV20-1 to TRBJ1-1; perhaps TRBD1 as D (6 bases). With 6 bases removed from V and 9 bases from J, the gap between germline ends came to 20 bases. Per germline, CDR1 DFQATT and CDR2 SNEGSKA (reference sequence). The CDR3 has 13 amino acids. The chain's CDR3 is CSATSGRGMKAFF. The CDR3 DNA is TGCAGTGCGACCTCAGGGAGGGGGATGAAAGCTTTCTTT.

This chain connects TRBV20-1 to TRBJ2-5; D is unclear. This CDR3 has 12 residues. V lost 3 bases to trimming and J lost 5 bases, with 10 bases between them. CDR1 is DFQATT and CDR2 is SNEGSKA in the germline V gene (reference sequence). The CDR3 reads CSARNLGETQYF. DNA of the CDR3: TGCAGTGCTAGGAACCTGGGGGAGACCCAGTACTTC.

The chain joins TRBV20-1 to TRBJ1-1; D gene unclear. Per the germline V gene, CDR1 is DFQATT and CDR2 is SNEGSKA (reference sequence). The CDR3 extends over 12 amino acids. Trimming pared 6 bases from V and 6 bases from J, leaving 14 bases between. The CDR3 coding sequence is TGCAGTGCCCCCGATTCAGGCGCTGAAGCTTTCTTT. It translates to CSAPDSGAEAFF.

This clonotype has more than one count but fewer than ten. This rearrangement joins TRBV6-2 or TRBV6-3 to TRBJ2-2; 13 bases agree with TRBD2. CDR3 size: 14 residues. The V segment lost 11 bases and the J segment 4 bases; nucleotides outside the gene matches: 4. The germline CDR1 and CDR2 sequences are MNHEY and SVGEGT. The CDR3 DNA reads TGTGCCGGTCGACTAGCGGGGGGCACCGGGGAGCTGTTTTTT. It encodes CAGRLAGGTGELFF.

This clonotype was counted between two and nine times. The CDR3 spells CASREGGGGGNTIYF. The CDR3 bases are TGTGCCAGCAGGGAAGGGGGGGGCGGTGGAAACACCATATATTTT. The genes are TRBV6-6 and TRBJ1-3; TRBD1 might be the D (6 bases). Germline values: CDR1 MNHNY, CDR2 SVGAGI (reference sequence). The V gene lost 6 bases and the J gene lost 3 bases, with 15 bases spanning the gap. This CDR3 comprises 15 residues.

The V gene is TRBV24-1, the J gene TRBJ2-1, with a tentative D call TRBD1 (5 bases). Germline V gene lookup returns CDR1 KGHDR and CDR2 SFDVKD. V dropped 6 bases and J dropped 6 bases, with 17 bases sitting between them. CDR3 length: 15 amino acids. As DNA, the CDR3 is TGTGCCACCAGTCAAAACGAAGGGGCTGGCAATGAGCAGTTCTTC. It specifies CATSQNEGAGNEQFF.